The 10 T cell receptor beta chains below were found in one sample sequenced in a study of cytomegalovirus exposure and HLA in healthy donors. PCR involved 60 Vbeta and 13 Jbeta primers. Assay: immunoSEQ multiplex PCR; the TCRdb copy retains only in-frame clones and omits some. The sample carries some 150,000 clones, 77% recorded once. Sequenced material: PBMCs. The receptors come from a male donor in good health and CMV-seronegative.

The V call is TRBV4-1, the J call TRBJ2-7; 10 positions match TRBD2. CDR3 size: 22 residues. Germline CDR1 and CDR2: MGHRA and YSYEKL. V dropped 2 bases and J dropped 6; count of bases not matched to a gene: 28. The CDR3 DNA follows: TGCGCCAGCAGCCAACCCCACCGACGGGCAGGGCTTATGGCTAGCGGGAGTCCCGAGCAGTACTTC. It yields the protein CASSQPHRRAGLMASGSPEQYF.

The chain is built from TRBV19 and TRBJ2-3; D is unresolved. The germline V gene has CDR1 LNHDA and CDR2 SQIVND (reference sequence). This CDR3 spans 15 amino acids. Trimming removed 4 bases from V and 0 bases from J, with 11 bases in between. The CDR3 region has the DNA TGTGCCAGTAGTAAAATACAGTCTAGCACAGATACGCAGTATTTT. Amino acid sequence: CASSKIQSSTDTQYF.

V and J are TRBV6-6 and TRBJ1-6; 8 nucleotides match TRBD1. Trimming cost V 5 bases and J 0 bases; bases outside gene matches: 3. The CDR3 loop spans 16 amino acids. The germline V gene encodes CDR1 MNHNY and CDR2 SVGAGI (reference sequence). This CDR3 is CASSHDRGSYNSPLHF. CDR3 coding DNA: TGTGCCAGCAGTCACGACAGGGGCTCCTATAATTCACCCCTCCACTTT.

V usage is TRBV5-1 and J usage is TRBJ1-3; D perhaps matches TRBD1 (6 bases). The CDR3 spans 15 residues. V gave up 4 bases and J gave up 0 bases, with 11 bases separating them. Germline lookup yields CDR1 SGHRS and CDR2 YFSETQ. CDR3 protein: CASSPQGVSGNTIYF. CDR3 DNA: TGCGCCAGCAGCCCACAGGGTGTCTCTGGAAACACCATATATTTT.

This clone has just one count. The V call is TRBV7-2, the J call TRBJ2-1; D is ambiguous. CDR3 length equals 13 residues. V lost 2 bases and J lost 8, with 10 bases in between. Germline-derived CDR1 and CDR2 are SGHTA and FQGNSA. The DNA of the CDR3 is TGTGCCAGCAGCTTACGGGTAGTAGATGAGCAGTTCTTC. This translates into CASSLRVVDEQFF.

The CDR3 region is CASSFTLLPTYEQYF. For the CDR3, the DNA is TGTGCCAGCAGTTTTACCCTTCTGCCTACCTACGAGCAGTACTTC. The chain carries TRBV27 and TRBJ2-7; D is undetermined. Trimming took off 3 bases at V and 2 bases at J, with 14 bases between the two ends. CDR3 size: 15 residues. Germline lookup yields CDR1 MNHEY and CDR2 SMNVEV (reference sequence).

This chain links TRBV25-1 with TRBJ2-2; TRBD2 agrees at 7 bases. The CDR3 extends over 13 amino acids. CDR1 is MGHDK and CDR2 is SYGVNS in the germline V gene. V was clipped by 8 bases and J by 5 bases; unmatched bases: 5. The CDR3, as DNA: TGTGCCAGCTCTCTAGCGGAGACCGGGGAGCTGTTTTTT. As protein: CASSLAETGELFF.

The V call is TRBV30, the J call TRBJ1-2, with a tentative D call TRBD1 (5 bases). Deletions cut 0 bases from V and 9 bases from J, with 8 bases between. Germline V lookup: CDR1 GTSNPN, CDR2 SVGIG (reference sequence). This CDR3 has 11 amino acids. The CDR3 reads CAWSVRGSYTF. CDR3 DNA sequence: TGTGCCTGGAGTGTACGGGGGAGCTACACCTTC.

The J gene is TRBJ2-5, the V gene TRBV27, with 10 bases fitting TRBD2. The DNA end favors TRBJ2-7, so the J call may be wrong. Germline V gene sequence: CDR1 MNHEY, CDR2 SMNVEV (reference sequence). This CDR3 is 16 amino acids long. The CDR3 here is CASSLRAGTSAYEQYF. In nucleotides, the CDR3 is TGTGCCAGCAGTTTGAGGGCCGGGACTAGCGCTTACGAGCAGTACTTC.

V gene TRBV7-2 combines with J gene TRBJ2-4; weak D call: TRBD1 (5 bases). Trimming pared 5 bases from V and 3 bases from J, leaving 14 bases between. The V gene's germline CDR1 is SGHTA and CDR2 FQGNSA. The length of the CDR3 is 15 residues. The CDR3 loop is CASSQGVNGKNIQYF. Written as DNA, the CDR3 is TGTGCCAGCAGCCAAGGGGTAAATGGCAAAAACATTCAGTACTTC.